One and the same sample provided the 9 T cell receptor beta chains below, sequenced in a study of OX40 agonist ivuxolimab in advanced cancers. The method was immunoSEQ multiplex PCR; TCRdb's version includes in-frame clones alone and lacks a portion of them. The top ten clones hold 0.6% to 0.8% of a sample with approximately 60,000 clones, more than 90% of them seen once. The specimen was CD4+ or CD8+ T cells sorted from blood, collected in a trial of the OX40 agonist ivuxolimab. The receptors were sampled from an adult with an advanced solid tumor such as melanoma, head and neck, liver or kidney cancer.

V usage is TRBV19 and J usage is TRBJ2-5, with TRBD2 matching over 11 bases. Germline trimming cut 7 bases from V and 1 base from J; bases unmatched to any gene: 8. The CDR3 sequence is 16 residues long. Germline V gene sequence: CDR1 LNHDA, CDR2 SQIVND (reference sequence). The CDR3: CASTPIAGGPQETQYF. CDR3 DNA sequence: TGTGCCAGTACCCCTATAGCGGGGGGGCCCCAAGAGACCCAGTACTTC.

DNA of the CDR3: TGTGCCAGCAGCGCAACGACTAGCGGGTGGGCTGTTGAGCAGTTCTTC. It is translated as CASSATTSGWAVEQFF. The chain joins TRBV9 to TRBJ2-1, with 10 positions matching TRBD2. The CDR3 length is 16 residues. The V and J ends lost 3 bases and 9 bases, in that order; junction bases with no gene match: 12. CDR1 SGDLS and CDR2 YYNGEE come from the germline V gene.

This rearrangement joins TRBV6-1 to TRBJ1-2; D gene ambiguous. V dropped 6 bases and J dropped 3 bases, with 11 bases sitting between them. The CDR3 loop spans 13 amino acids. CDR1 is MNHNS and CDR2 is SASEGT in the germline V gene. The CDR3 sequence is CASSGREDYGYTF. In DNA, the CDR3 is TGTGCCAGCAGCGGACGGGAGGACTATGGCTACACCTTC.

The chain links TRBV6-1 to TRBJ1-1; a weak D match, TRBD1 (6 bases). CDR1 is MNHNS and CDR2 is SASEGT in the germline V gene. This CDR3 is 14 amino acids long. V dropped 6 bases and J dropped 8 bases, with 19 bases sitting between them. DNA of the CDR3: TGTGCCAGCAGGAAATTACAGGGTGGAGAGGAAGCTTTCTTT. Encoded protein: CASRKLQGGEEAFF.

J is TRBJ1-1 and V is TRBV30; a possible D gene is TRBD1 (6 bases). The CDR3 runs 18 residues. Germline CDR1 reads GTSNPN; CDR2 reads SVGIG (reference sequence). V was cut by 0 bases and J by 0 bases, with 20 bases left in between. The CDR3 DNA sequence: TGTGCCTGGAGTGTAACTTCCCCGGGGGGCCGACTGAACACTGAAGCTTTCTTT. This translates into CAWSVTSPGGRLNTEAFF.

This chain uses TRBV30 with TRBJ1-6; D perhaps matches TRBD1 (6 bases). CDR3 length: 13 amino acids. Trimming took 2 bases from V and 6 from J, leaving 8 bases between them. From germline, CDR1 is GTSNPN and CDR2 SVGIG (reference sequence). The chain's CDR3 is CAWSLQGNSPLHF. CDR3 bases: TGTGCCTGGAGTTTACAGGGTAATTCACCCCTCCACTTT.

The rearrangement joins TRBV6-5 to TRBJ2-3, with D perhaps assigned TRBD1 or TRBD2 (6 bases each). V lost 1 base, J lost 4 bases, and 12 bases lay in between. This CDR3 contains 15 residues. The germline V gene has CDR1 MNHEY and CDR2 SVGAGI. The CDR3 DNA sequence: TGTGCCAGCAGTTACTTCTTGGGGGGCGCAGATACGCAGTATTTT. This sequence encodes CASSYFLGGADTQYF.

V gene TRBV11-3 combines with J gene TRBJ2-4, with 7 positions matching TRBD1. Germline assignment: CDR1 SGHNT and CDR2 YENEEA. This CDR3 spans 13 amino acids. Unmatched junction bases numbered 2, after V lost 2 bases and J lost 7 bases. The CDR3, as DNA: TGTGCCAGCAGCTTACAGGGGGTTAACATTCAGTACTTC. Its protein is CASSLQGVNIQYF.

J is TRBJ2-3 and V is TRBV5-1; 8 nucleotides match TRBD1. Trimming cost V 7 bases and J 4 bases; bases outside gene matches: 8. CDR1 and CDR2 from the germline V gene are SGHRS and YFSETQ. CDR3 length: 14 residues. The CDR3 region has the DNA TGCGCCAGCTTCCAGGGGGCGCAACCAGATACGCAGTATTTT. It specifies CASFQGAQPDTQYF.